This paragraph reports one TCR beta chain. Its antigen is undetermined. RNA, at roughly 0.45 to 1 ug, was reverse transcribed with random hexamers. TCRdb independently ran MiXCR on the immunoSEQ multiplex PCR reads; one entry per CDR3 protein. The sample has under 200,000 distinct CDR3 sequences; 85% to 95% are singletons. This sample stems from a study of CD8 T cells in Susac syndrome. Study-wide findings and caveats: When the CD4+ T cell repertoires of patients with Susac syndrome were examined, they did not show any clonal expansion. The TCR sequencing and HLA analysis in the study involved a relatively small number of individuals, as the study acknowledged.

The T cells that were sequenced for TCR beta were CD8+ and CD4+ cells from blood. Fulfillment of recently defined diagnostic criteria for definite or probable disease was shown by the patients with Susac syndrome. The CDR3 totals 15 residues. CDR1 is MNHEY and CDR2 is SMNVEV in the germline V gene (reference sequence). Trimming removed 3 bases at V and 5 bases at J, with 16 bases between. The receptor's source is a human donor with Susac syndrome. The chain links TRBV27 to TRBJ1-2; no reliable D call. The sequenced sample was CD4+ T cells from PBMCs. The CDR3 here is CASSFGPFGSYGYTF. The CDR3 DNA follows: TGTGCCAGCAGTTTTGGGCCCTTCGGGTCGTATGGCTACACCTTC.